This T cell receptor (beta chain) is drawn from a study of cytomegalovirus exposure and HLA in healthy donors. Whole-study results and caveats: Earlier findings revealed that most TCR beta V segments proved productive either about 87% or about 30% of the time. Further analysis was carried out later, and it showed several of the most significant clusters appearing linked to common viral pathogens.

As for this clone: Its cognate antigen is unknown.

Primers included in the PCR were 60 Vbeta and 13 Jbeta primers. Sequencing was performed with immunoSEQ multiplex PCR; in TCRdb, only in-frame clones are kept and a portion is missing. The listing records around 31,000 clones. Germline V gene data show CDR1 as LNHDA and CDR2 as SQIVND (reference sequence). Trimming removed 3 bases at V and 4 bases at J, with 16 bases between. This CDR3 has 16 residues. Sequences were obtained from PBMCs. This sequence joins TRBV19 and TRBJ1-3, with D uncertain. This TCR was recovered from a female donor in good health and CMV-seronegative. Here the CDR3 reads CASSIPLGSSGNTIYF. CDR3 DNA: TGTGCCAGTAGTATTCCACTCGGGTCGAGCGGAAACACCATATATTTT.